This T cell receptor (beta chain) was obtained from a study of T cell responses to AZD1222 COVID-19 vaccine. TCRdb keeps only in-frame clones here, not all; method: immunoSEQ multiplex PCR. Found here are approximately 160,000 clones, 88% of them singletons; the top ten hold under 3.5%. About this clone: Its antigen is not known.

The length of the CDR3 is 13 residues. Germline CDR1 reads LGHNA; CDR2 reads YSLEER. Between the trimmed V and J ends, which lost 0 bases and 5 bases, there was a span of 5 bases. Study observations and caveats: Baseline seropositivity characterized only 5 or 6 AZD1222 recipients. Elevations in Spike-specific TCR breadth and depth followed administration of two AZD1222 doses.

The source is an adult in good health. The chain has TRBV4-3 and TRBJ2-1, with D uncertain. The sequencing here drew on peripheral blood, taken on day 0 of MenACWY control vaccination. CDR3 protein: CASSQELNNEQFF. The DNA for the CDR3 is TGCGCCAGCAGCCAAGAGTTAAACAATGAGCAGTTCTTC.